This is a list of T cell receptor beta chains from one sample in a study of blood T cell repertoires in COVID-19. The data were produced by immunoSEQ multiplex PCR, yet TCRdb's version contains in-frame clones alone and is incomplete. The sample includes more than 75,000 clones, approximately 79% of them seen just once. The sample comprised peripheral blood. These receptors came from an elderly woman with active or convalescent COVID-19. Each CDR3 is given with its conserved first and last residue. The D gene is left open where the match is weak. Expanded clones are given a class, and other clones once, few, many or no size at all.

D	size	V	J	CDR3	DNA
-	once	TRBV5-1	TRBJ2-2	CASSSGGTNTGELFF	TGCGCCAGCAGCTCAGGAGGGACGAACACCGGGGAGCTGTTTTTT
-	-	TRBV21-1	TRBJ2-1	CASRINYNEQFF	TGTGCCAGCAGAATTAACTACAATGAGCAGTTCTTC
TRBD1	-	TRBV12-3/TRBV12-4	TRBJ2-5	CASSPGTVGSQYF	TGTGCCAGCAGCCCCGGGACAGTAGGGTCCCAGTACTTC
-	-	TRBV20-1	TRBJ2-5	CSASHGETQYF	TGCAGTGCTAGCCACGGGGAGACCCAGTACTTC
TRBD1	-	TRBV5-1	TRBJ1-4	CASSLAPQGASEKLFF	TGCGCCAGCAGCTTGGCCCCACAGGGGGCTAGTGAAAAACTGTTTTTT
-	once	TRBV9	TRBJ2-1	CASSVQGNEQFF	TGTGCCAGCAGCGTACAGGGGAATGAGCAGTTCTTC
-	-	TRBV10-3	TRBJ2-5	CATKKGTDQETQYF	TGTGCCACCAAAAAAGGGACTGACCAAGAGACCCAGTACTTC
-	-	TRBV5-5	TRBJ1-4	CASSFRGEGEKLFF	TGTGCCAGCAGCTTCAGGGGAGAGGGTGAAAAACTGTTTTTT
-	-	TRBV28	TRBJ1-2	CASKGGESIVYGYTF	TGTGCCAGCAAAGGAGGAGAATCCATCGTCTATGGCTACACCTTC
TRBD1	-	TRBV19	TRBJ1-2	CASMFGTGEGSYTF	TGTGCCAGTATGTTCGGGACAGGGGAGGGAAGCTACACCTTC
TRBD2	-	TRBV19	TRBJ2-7	CASSILAESSYEQYF	TGTGCCAGTAGTATCCTAGCGGAGAGCTCCTACGAGCAGTACTTC
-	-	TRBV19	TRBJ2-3	CASSIDGLGGTDTQYF	TGTGCCAGTAGTATAGATGGGTTAGGAGGCACAGATACGCAGTATTTT
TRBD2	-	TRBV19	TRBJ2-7	CASSIQTGGYEQYF	TGTGCCAGTAGTATTCAGACGGGGGGATACGAGCAGTACTTC
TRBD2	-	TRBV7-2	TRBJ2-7	CASSPGLAGESYEQYF	TGTGCCAGCAGCCCGGGACTAGCGGGGGAGTCCTACGAGCAGTACTTC
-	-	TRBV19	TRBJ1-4	CASKRLADEKLFF	TGTGCCAGTAAGAGGTTAGCGGATGAAAAACTGTTTTTT
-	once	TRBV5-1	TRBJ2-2	CASSLEGVGELFF	TGCGCCAGCAGCTTGGAAGGAGTCGGGGAGCTGTTTTTT
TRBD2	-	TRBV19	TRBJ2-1	CASSGGLAGARSYNEQFF	TGTGCCAGTAGTGGAGGACTAGCGGGGGCCCGCTCCTACAATGAGCAGTTCTTC
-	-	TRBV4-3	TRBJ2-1	CASSQEPARGPPWDEQFF	TGCGCCAGCAGCCAAGAGCCGGCGAGAGGTCCACCTTGGGATGAGCAGTTCTTC
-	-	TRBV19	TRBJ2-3	CASSRQSDTDTQYF	TGTGCCAGTAGTAGGCAGTCCGACACAGATACGCAGTATTTT
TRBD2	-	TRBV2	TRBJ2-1	CASSEALLAGVPYNEQFF	TGTGCCAGCAGTGAAGCCCTACTAGCGGGGGTTCCCTACAATGAGCAGTTCTTC
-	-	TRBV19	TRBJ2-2	CASSPGTRRGTGELFF	TGTGCCAGTAGTCCGGGGACGAGGCGGGGAACCGGGGAGCTGTTTTTT
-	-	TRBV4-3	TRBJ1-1	CASSQQGSTEAFF	TGCGCCAGCAGCCAGCAGGGGTCCACTGAAGCTTTCTTT
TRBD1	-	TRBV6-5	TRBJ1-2	CASSPTGDYGYTF	TGTGCCAGCAGTCCTACAGGGGATTATGGCTACACCTTC
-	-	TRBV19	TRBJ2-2	CASSIGVSGELFF	TGTGCCAGTAGTATAGGAGTCTCCGGGGAGCTGTTTTTT
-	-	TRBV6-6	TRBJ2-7	CASSYRDTRTGEQYF	TGTGCCAGCAGTTACCGTGACACGCGCACTGGAGAGCAGTACTTC
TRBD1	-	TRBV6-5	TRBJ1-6	CASSPGTGNSPLHF	TGTGCCAGCAGTCCGGGGACAGGGAATTCACCCCTCCACTTT
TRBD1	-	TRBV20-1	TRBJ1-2	CSRGRGDGYTF	TGCTCTAGGGGCAGGGGGGATGGCTACACCTTC
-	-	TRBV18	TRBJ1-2	CASSLRFEPNYGYTF	TGTGCCAGCTCACTGAGGTTCGAACCTAACTATGGCTACACCTTC